This entry describes one T cell receptor (beta chain). The antigen remains unidentified. This specimen comes from a study of long-term antiretroviral therapy in people with HIV. Researchers secured at least one pre-ART and at least two post-ART PBMC samples from each donor. Whole-study results and caveats: Information on adherence, resistance and therapy changes was unavailable. Although diversity increased after ART, it remained lower than in transplant donor controls.

immunoSEQ v3.0 was run at survey level. TCRdb's copy holds only in-frame clones and misses some; the assay was immunoSEQ multiplex PCR. The repertoire includes around 27,000 clones, around 90% of them detected once, and less than 6.5% sits in the top ten. There are 15 residues in the CDR3. Looked up from germline, CDR1 is LNHNV and CDR2 is YYDKDF (reference sequence). V lost 5 bases and J lost 3; bases outside the gene matches: 8. This TCR was sampled from a man aged 25 to 45 with HIV. Sequences were derived from unsorted PBMCs, sampled about 4.5 years after starting antiretroviral therapy. The chain joins TRBV15 to TRBJ2-7; 9 positions agree with TRBD1. This CDR3 reads CATSYSGTGNYEQYF. As DNA, the CDR3 is TGTGCCACCAGCTACTCCGGGACAGGGAACTACGAGCAGTACTTC.